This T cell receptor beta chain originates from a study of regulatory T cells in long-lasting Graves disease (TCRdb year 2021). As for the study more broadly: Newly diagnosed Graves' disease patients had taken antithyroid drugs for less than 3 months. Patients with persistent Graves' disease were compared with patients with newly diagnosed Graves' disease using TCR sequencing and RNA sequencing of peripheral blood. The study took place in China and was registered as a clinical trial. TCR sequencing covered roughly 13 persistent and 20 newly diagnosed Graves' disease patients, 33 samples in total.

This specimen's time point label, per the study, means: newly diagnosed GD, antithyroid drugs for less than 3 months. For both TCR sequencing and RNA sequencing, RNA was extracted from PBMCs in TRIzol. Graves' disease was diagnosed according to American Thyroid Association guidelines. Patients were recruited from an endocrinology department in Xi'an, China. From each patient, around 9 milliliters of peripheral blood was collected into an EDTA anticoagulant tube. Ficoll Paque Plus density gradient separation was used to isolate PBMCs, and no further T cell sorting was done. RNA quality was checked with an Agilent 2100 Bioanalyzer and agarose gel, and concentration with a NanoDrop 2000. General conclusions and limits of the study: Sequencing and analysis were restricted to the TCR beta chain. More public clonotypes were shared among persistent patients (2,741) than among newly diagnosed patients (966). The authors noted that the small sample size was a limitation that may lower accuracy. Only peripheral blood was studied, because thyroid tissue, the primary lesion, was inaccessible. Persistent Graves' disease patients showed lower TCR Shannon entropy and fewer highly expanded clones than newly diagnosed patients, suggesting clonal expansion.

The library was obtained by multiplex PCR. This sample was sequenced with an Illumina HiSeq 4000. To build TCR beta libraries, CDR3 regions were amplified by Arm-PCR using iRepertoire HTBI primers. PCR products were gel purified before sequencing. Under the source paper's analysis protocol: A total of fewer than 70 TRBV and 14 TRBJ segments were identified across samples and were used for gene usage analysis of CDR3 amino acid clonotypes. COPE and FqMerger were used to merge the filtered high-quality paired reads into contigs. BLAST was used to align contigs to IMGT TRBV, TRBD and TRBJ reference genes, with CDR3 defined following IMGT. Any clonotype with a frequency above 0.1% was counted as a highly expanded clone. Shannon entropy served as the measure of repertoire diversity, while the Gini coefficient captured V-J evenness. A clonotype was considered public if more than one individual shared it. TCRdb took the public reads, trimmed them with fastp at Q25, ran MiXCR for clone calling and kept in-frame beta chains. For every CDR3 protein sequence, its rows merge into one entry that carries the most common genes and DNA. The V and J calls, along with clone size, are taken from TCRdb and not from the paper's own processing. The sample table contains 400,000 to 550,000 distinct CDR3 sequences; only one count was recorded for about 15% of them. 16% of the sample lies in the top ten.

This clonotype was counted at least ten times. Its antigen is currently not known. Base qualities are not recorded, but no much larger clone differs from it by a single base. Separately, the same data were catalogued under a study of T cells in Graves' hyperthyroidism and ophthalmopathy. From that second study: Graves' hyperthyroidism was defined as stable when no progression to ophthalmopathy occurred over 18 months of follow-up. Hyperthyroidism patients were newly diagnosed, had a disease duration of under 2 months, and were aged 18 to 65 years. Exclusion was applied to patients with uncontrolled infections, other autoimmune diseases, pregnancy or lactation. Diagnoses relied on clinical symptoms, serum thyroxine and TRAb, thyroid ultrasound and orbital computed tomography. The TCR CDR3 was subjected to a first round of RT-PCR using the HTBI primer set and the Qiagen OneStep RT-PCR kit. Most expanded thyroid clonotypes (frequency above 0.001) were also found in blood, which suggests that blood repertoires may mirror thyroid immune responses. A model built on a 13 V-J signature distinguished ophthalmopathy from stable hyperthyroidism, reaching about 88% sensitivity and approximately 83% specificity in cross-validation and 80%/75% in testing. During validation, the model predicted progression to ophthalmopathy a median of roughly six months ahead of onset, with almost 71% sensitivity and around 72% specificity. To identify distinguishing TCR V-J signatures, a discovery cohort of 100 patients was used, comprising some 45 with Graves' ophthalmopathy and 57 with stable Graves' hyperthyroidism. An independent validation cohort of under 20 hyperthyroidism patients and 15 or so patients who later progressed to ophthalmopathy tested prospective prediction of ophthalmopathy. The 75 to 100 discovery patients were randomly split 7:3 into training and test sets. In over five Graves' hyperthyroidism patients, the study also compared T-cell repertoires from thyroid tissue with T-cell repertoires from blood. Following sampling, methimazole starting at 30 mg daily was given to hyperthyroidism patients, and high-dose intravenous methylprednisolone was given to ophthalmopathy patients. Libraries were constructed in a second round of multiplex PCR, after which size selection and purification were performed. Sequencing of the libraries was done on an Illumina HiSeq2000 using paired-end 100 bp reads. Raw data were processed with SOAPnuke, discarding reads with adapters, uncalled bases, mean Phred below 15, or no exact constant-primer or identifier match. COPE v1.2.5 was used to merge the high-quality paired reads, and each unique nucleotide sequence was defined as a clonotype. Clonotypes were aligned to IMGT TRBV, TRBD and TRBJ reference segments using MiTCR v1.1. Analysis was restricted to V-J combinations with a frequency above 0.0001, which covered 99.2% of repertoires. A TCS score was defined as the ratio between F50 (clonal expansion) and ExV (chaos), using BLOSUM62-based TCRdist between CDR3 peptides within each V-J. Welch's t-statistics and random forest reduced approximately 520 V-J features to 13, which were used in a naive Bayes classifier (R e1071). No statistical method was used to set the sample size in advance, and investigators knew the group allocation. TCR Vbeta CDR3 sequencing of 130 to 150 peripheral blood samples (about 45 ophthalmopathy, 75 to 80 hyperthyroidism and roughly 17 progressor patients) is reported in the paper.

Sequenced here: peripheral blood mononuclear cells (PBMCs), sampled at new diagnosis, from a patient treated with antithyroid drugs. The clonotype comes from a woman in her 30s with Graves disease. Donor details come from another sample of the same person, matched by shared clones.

At the DNA level, the sequence is TGCGCCAGCAGCGCCGGGACAGGAGGCACAGATACGCAGTATTTT. It is translated as CASSAGTGGTDTQYF. This chain is built from TRBV5-1 and TRBJ2-3, with 8 central nucleotides matching TRBD1. Via the germline V gene, CDR1 is SGHRS and CDR2 YFSETQ. Trimming leaves V shorter by 4 bases and J shorter by 1 base, with the junction holding 5 bases beyond the gene matches. From the cysteine through the phenylalanine, the CDR3 covers 15 amino acids. Only the CDR3 portion is preserved as DNA: 45 bases, with reading frame beginning at the first base.